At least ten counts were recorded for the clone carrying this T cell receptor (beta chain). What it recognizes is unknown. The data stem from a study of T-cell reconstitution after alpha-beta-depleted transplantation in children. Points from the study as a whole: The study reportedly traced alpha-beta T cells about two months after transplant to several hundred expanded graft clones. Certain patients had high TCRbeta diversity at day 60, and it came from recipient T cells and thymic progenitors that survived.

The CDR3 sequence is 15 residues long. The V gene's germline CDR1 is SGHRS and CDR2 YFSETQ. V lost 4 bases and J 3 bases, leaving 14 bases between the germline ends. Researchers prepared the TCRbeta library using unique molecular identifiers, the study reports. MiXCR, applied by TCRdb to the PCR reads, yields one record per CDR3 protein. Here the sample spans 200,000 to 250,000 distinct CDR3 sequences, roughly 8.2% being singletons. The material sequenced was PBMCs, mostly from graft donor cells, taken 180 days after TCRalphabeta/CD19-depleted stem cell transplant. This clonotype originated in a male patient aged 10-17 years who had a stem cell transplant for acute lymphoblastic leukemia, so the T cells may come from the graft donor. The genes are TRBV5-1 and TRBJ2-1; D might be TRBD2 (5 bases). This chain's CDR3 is CASSRPSEVYNEQFF. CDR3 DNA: TGCGCCAGCAGCCGACCTTCGGAGGTCTACAATGAGCAGTTCTTC. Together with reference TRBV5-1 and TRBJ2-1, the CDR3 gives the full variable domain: KAGVTQTPRYLIKTRGQQVTLSCSPISGHRSVSWYQQTPGQGLQFLFEYFSETQRNKGNFPGRFSGRQFSNSRSEMNVSTLELGDSALYLCASSRPSEVYNEQFFGPGTRLTVL.